The 16 T cell receptor beta chains in this list originate from one sample, sequenced in a study of T cell repertoires in cytomegalovirus infection. These TCRs' antigens remain unknown. From the reads, TCRdb called clonotypes with MiXCR, one entry per CDR3 protein. This repertoire shows about 890,000 distinct CDR3 sequences, around 29% found once; its top ten account for about 14%. The material sequenced was cultured CD8+ T cells from PBMCs, taken from culture after CMV antigen stimulation. Receptor source: a human donor in good health (CMV status not recorded). Some clones in this sample may be carry-over from other donors' samples.

V and J are TRBV2 and TRBJ2-7, with TRBD2 identical over 8 bases. Germline assignment: CDR1 SNHLY and CDR2 FYNNEI. Trimming at V came to 6 bases and at J to 7 bases, leaving 8 bases not matched to a gene. The CDR3 contains 13 residues. The CDR3 DNA reads as TGTGCCAGCAGCCTGGGACTAGTCGAAGAGCAGTACTTC. Translated: CASSLGLVEEQYF.

There are many counts of this clonotype. The chain is built from TRBV6-5 and TRBJ1-1, with a tentative D call TRBD1 (6 bases). The CDR3 contains 14 residues. CDR1 and CDR2 (germline): MNHEY, SVGAGI. Trimming cost V 2 bases and J 0 bases, with 7 bases left between them. The CDR3 DNA reads TGTGCCAGCAGTTACGGACAGTTGAACACTGAAGCTTTCTTT. Its translation is CASSYGQLNTEAFF.

This clonotype occurred a few times. V is TRBV5-6 and J is TRBJ2-5; 8 nucleotides line up with TRBD2. The germline V gene has CDR1 SGHDT and CDR2 YYEEEE. The length of the CDR3 is 16 residues. V gave up 2 bases and J gave up 4 bases; unmatched junction bases: 10. The DNA of the CDR3 is TGTGCCAGCAGCTTACGCGGGGGGCTTCGGGGAGAGACCCAGTACTTC. Protein: CASSLRGGLRGETQYF.

To note about this clonotype: A much larger clone sits a single nucleotide away, making a read error possible. J is TRBJ2-3 and V is TRBV11-3; 11 bases are a match to TRBD1. After removal of 8 bases from V and 2 bases from J, the junction contained 9 bases not matched to a gene. The CDR3 runs to 16 residues. Germline values: CDR1 SGHNT, CDR2 YENEEA. DNA of the CDR3: TGTGCCAGCTGCACCCCGGGACAGGGGGTCACAGATACGCAGTATTTT. Protein: CASCTPGQGVTDTQYF.

The chain carries TRBV6-2 or TRBV6-3 and TRBJ2-7; D not certain. The V and J ends lost 5 bases and 2 bases respectively, with 16 bases between them. The CDR3 runs to 15 residues. Germline CDR1 is MNHEY and CDR2 is SVGEGT. CDR3 sequence: CASSPPRSPAYEQYV. The CDR3, as DNA: TGTGCCAGCAGTCCCCCTCGGAGTCCCGCCTACGAGCAGTACGTC.

Notes on this clonotype: A junction boundary mismatches the germline segment, possibly from a read error. The chain joins TRBV5-1 to TRBJ2-2; 10 nucleotides align to TRBD1. Germline V gene sequence: CDR1 SGHRS, CDR2 YFSETQ. The CDR3 consists of 15 residues. As DNA, the CDR3 is TGTGCCAGCAGCCCCAGACAGGGGGCAAGCGGGGAGCTGTTTTTT. Translated, it gives CASSPRQGASGELFF.

This chain joins TRBV27 and TRBJ1-5; D remains unclear. Trimming pared 5 bases from V and 9 bases from J, leaving 17 bases between. CDR3 length: 14 amino acids. Germline lookup yields CDR1 MNHEY and CDR2 SMNVEV (reference sequence). The chain's CDR3 is CASSQQSYTRPQHF. In nucleotides, the CDR3 is TGTGCCAGCAGTCAGCAAAGCTATACACGGCCCCAGCATTTT.

The chain recombines TRBV13 with TRBJ2-7; 15 bases agree with TRBD2. V was clipped by 5 bases and J by 6 bases; unmatched bases: 11. This CDR3 spans 17 amino acids. The germline V gene encodes CDR1 PRHDT and CDR2 FYEKMQ (reference sequence). The chain's CDR3 is CASSITPGLAGGGEQYV. Here the CDR3 DNA reads TGTGCCAGCAGCATTACCCCGGGACTAGCGGGGGGAGGCGAGCAGTACGTC.

The J gene is TRBJ2-1, the V gene TRBV5-1; 10 bases are a match to TRBD2. V was clipped by 0 bases and J by 6 bases; unmatched bases: 9. Germline values: CDR1 SGHRS, CDR2 YFSETQ. The CDR3 is made up of 17 amino acids. CDR3 region: CASSLGPPAGGSNEQFF. The CDR3, as DNA: TGCGCCAGCAGCTTGGGGCCCCCAGCGGGGGGGTCCAATGAGCAGTTCTTC.

This chain joins TRBV4-3 and TRBJ1-6; 7 nucleotides line up with TRBD1. The CDR3 consists of 18 residues. CDR1 is LGHNA, CDR2 YSLEER, per germline. The V gene end was trimmed by 0 bases and the J gene end by 0 bases; junction bases not matched to a gene: 5. The CDR3 sequence: CASSQDVTGSSYNSPLHF. In DNA, the CDR3 is TGCGCCAGCAGCCAAGATGTGACAGGGTCCTCCTATAATTCACCCCTCCACTTT.

The chain carries TRBV12-3 or TRBV12-4 and TRBJ2-7, with 8 bases identical to TRBD2. Trimming removed 7 bases from V and 4 bases from J; junction bases left unmatched: 9. The CDR3 length is 14 residues. The CDR3 bases are TGTGCCAGCACCCTAGGGGCGGGGGGTTACGAGCAGTACTTC. Residues: CASTLGAGGYEQYF.

This clonotype was picked up a small number of times. The V and J genes are TRBV14 and TRBJ1-1; 8 nucleotides match TRBD1. J lost 12 bases, V lost 4 bases, and 19 bases had no gene match. From germline, CDR1 is SGHDN and CDR2 FVKESK. This CDR3 has 16 residues. The CDR3 reads CASSPWARGREACPFF. CDR3 coding DNA: TGTGCCAGCAGCCCCTGGGCCAGGGGGCGAGAAGCATGCCCTTTCTTT.

Turning to this clonotype: It is unclear where the CDR3 begins or ends on the DNA, so no DNA is shown, and the CDR3 is as TCRdb lists it. This rearrangement joins TRBV10-3 to TRBJ1-1; the table's TRBD1 call for D was not verified on the DNA. Germline V gene sequence: CDR1 ENHRY, CDR2 SYGVKD. The CDR3 is 16 residues long, ends included. The CDR3 region is CAISDILERVPSEAFF.

The chain joins TRBV3-1 to TRBJ2-2, with D unclear. Germline CDR1 LGHDT, CDR2 YNNKEL (reference sequence). The CDR3 totals 15 residues. Trimming removed 0 bases at V and 3 bases at J, with 8 bases between. Written as DNA, the CDR3 is TGTGCCAGCAGCCAAGAGGCCCACGACACCGGGGAGCTGTTTTTT. The encoded protein is CASSQEAHDTGELFF.

The chain couples TRBV9 to TRBJ1-2; D not resolved. In germline, CDR1 is SGDLS, CDR2 YYNGEE. V lost 0 bases and J 8 bases, leaving 20 bases between the germline ends. The CDR3 runs 16 residues. The DNA for the CDR3 is TGTGCCAGCAGCGTAGGCCTTTCCCTCGGGAGTAAAGGCTACACCTTC. It specifies CASSVGLSLGSKGYTF.

The chain has TRBV6-5 and TRBJ2-3; the D is unclear. Germline-derived CDR1 and CDR2 are MNHEY and SVGAGI. V was trimmed by 2 bases and J by 2 bases, leaving 14 bases between them. CDR3 length: 16 amino acids. CDR3 residues: CASSYHGLRSTDTQYF. The CDR3 DNA reads TGTGCCAGCAGTTACCACGGGCTTCGCTCCACAGATACGCAGTATTTT.